This T cell receptor beta chain was identified during a study of blood T cells in healthy people across ages. Background on the study: Capturing about one barcoded beta molecule per two T cells was achieved by template switching.

The use of a sample-barcoded 5' primer and a J-beta primer mix characterized a second PCR of roughly 6 to 11 cycles. The authors tagged each cDNA molecule using a template-switch adaptor with 12 random nucleotides. TCRdb analysed the 5' RACE reads with MiXCR anew, one entry per CDR3 protein. Seen here are fewer than 1,200,000 distinct CDR3 sequences, 25% observed once, and the top ten hold 0.65% to 0.95%. This clonotype was detected only a few times. This CDR3 comprises 13 residues. Germline CDR1 SGHRS, CDR2 YFSETQ. V was trimmed by 2 bases and J by 4 bases, leaving 9 bases between them. In addition, the sample was reused for a study of T cells of mothers and their children. That investigation notes: The study obtained over 8.5 million TCR beta CDR3 reads per mother and about 3 million per child.

The V gene is TRBV5-1, the J gene TRBJ1-2, with D possibly being TRBD1 (6 bases). This sequence originates from a girl aged 2 to 9 in good health. The sequenced material came from blood. CDR3 amino acids: CASSFGQRYGYTF. The CDR3 region has the DNA TGCGCCAGCAGCTTTGGACAGCGCTATGGCTACACCTTC.